The T cell receptor beta chain under discussion was sequenced for a study of spatial heterogeneity in lung cancer. Noted time point: sample taken at primary tumor resection. This clonotype was counted many times. Its antigen is unknown. TCRdb recomputed calls from the 5' RACE reads with MiXCR, one row per CDR3 protein. This sample has 9,500 to 11,000 distinct CDR3 sequences, with roughly 8% found just once. CDR1 and CDR2 (germline): SEHNR, FQNEAQ (reference sequence). CDR3 length: 13 amino acids. Trimming removed 6 bases from V and 1 base from J, with 8 bases in between. Overall study findings and caveats: Mutation counts in tumors were tracked by counts of expanded intratumoral alpha and beta TCRs.

This TCR was recovered from a male donor with early-stage non-small cell lung cancer. The V and J genes are TRBV7-9 and TRBJ2-3, with D possibly called TRBD1 or TRBD2 (6 bases each). This sample comprised lung tumor tissue, obtained at surgery. CDR3 amino acids: CASRRGGTDTQYF. The CDR3 DNA sequence: TGTGCCAGCAGGAGGGGGGGCACAGATACGCAGTATTTT.